This passage covers 27 T cell receptor beta chains from one sample sequenced in a study of T cell responses to AZD1222 COVID-19 vaccine. The assay was immunoSEQ multiplex PCR, and TCRdb's table has in-frame clones only and misses some. Of more than 95,000 clones detected, 88% appear once; the ten largest clones hold 4.4%. The material sequenced was peripheral blood, taken on day 0 of AZD1222 vaccination. These receptors were taken from an adult in good health.

This clone was seen only once. The rearrangement uses TRBV27 and TRBJ2-7; 12 nucleotides agree with TRBD2. The V gene end was trimmed by 0 bases and the J gene end by 2 bases; junction bases not matched to a gene: 5. Germline V gene data show CDR1 as MNHEY and CDR2 as SMNVEV (reference sequence). This CDR3 is 17 amino acids long. The CDR3 here is CASSLSLTSGSPYEQYF. Here the CDR3 DNA reads TGTGCCAGCAGTTTATCGCTGACTAGCGGGAGCCCCTACGAGCAGTACTTC.

The genes are TRBV3-1 (or the pseudogene TRBV3-2) and TRBJ1-2; 9 bases are a match to TRBD1. Germline V CDR1 and CDR2: LGHDT, YNNKEL (reference sequence). The CDR3 covers 15 residues. V lost 6 bases, J lost 1 base, and 6 bases stayed unmatched. The CDR3 region has the DNA TGTGCCAGCAGGTGGACAGGGGAAGGTAACTATGGCTACACCTTC. This gives the protein CASRWTGEGNYGYTF.

This chain joins TRBV10-1 and TRBJ1-5; D ambiguous. The CDR3 has 11 residues. V lost 5 bases, J lost 7 bases, and 6 bases lay in between. CDR1 is WNHNN, CDR2 SYGVQD, per germline (reference sequence). CDR3 coding DNA: TGCGCCAGCAGTTCGGGCCAGCCCCAGCATTTT. This codes for CASSSGQPQHF.

This clone has more than one count but fewer than ten. This CDR3 reads CASRGTSGTGELFF. DNA for the CDR3: TGTGCCAGTAGGGGGACTAGCGGGACCGGGGAGCTGTTTTTT. The V call is TRBV19, the J call TRBJ2-2, with TRBD2 matching 12 bases. V shed 6 bases, J shed 5 bases, and the junction held 1 base outside the gene matches. The germline V gene encodes CDR1 LNHDA and CDR2 SQIVND (reference sequence). This CDR3 comprises 14 residues.

This clone was detected many times. The chain carries TRBV11-3 and TRBJ1-6; D call uncertain. The germline V and J ends were trimmed by 3 bases and 2 bases, with 11 bases remaining between them. Per germline, CDR1 SGHNT and CDR2 YENEEA. The CDR3 runs 16 residues. CDR3 loop: CASSFAGSAYNSPLHF. DNA for the CDR3: TGTGCCAGCAGCTTCGCGGGGAGCGCCTATAATTCACCCCTCCACTTT.

This clone was seen at least ten times. This sequence joins TRBV27 and TRBJ1-5; unclear D gene. CDR3 size: 13 residues. V was trimmed by 3 bases and J by 4 bases, leaving 7 bases between them. The germline gives CDR1 MNHEY, CDR2 SMNVEV (reference sequence). The CDR3 region is CASSFRANQPQHF. The CDR3 coding sequence is TGTGCCAGCAGTTTCAGAGCTAATCAGCCCCAGCATTTT.

The chain couples TRBV7-9 to TRBJ2-1; 11 nucleotides agree with TRBD1. Losses at the gene ends were 4 bases for V and 9 bases for J; bases not matched to a gene: 5. The germline gives CDR1 SEHNR, CDR2 FQNEAQ (reference sequence). This CDR3 region has 14 residues. In DNA, the CDR3 is TGTGCCAGCAGCTCGGACAGGGGGCGAGGTGAGCAGTTCTTC. Translation gives CASSSDRGRGEQFF.

This rearrangement joins TRBV6-5 to TRBJ1-4; D is uncertain. The germline V and J ends were trimmed by 2 bases and 7 bases, with 14 bases remaining between them. Germline V CDR1 and CDR2: MNHEY, SVGAGI. There are 15 residues in the CDR3. The CDR3 reads CASSYGLMGSEKLFF. The CDR3 region has the DNA TGTGCCAGCAGTTACGGGCTGATGGGGAGTGAAAAACTGTTTTTT.

CDR3 nucleotide sequence: TGTGCCAGCAGCCAAGTGGCCGGCGAATTTAGTGAGCAGTTCTTC. As protein: CASSQVAGEFSEQFF. The genes are TRBV14 and TRBJ2-1; D gene unclear. Trimming stripped 1 base from V and 9 bases from J, with 16 bases between. Germline CDR1 is SGHDN and CDR2 is FVKESK. This CDR3 comprises 15 residues.

The chain links TRBV7-2 to TRBJ1-5, with TRBD1 identical over 9 bases. V lost 5 bases and J lost 4; bases outside the gene matches: 6. This CDR3 is built from 15 residues. In germline, CDR1 is SGHTA, CDR2 FQGNSA. The CDR3 spells CASSHWTGVNQPQHF. The CDR3 DNA follows: TGTGCCAGCAGCCACTGGACAGGGGTAAATCAGCCCCAGCATTTT. Together with reference TRBV7-2 and TRBJ1-5, the CDR3 gives the full variable domain: GAGVSQSPSNKVTEKGKDVELRCDPISGHTALYWYRQSLGQGLEFLIYFQGNSAPDKSGLPSDRFSAERTGGSVSTLTIQRTQQEDSAVYLCASSHWTGVNQPQHFGDGTRLSIL.

J is TRBJ1-6 and V is TRBV18, with 9 bases identical to TRBD1. Trimming removed 6 bases from V and 6 bases from J; junction bases left unmatched: 12. Germline V lookup: CDR1 KGHSH, CDR2 LQKENI. This CDR3 has 17 residues. CDR3 protein: CASSLGRDRVSNSPLHF. CDR3 DNA: TGTGCCAGCTCGCTCGGCCGGGACAGGGTCTCTAATTCACCCCTCCACTTT.

This sequence joins TRBV29-1 and TRBJ2-3; 13 bases match TRBD2. The germline CDR1 and CDR2 sequences are SQVTM and ANQGSEA. Trimming cost V 5 bases and J 7 bases; bases outside gene matches: 6. The CDR3 totals 14 residues. The CDR3 sequence is CSVRTSGSANTQYF. CDR3 bases: TGCAGCGTTAGGACTAGCGGGAGCGCAAATACGCAGTATTTT.

The chain has TRBV18 and TRBJ2-5; no clear D. The CDR3 sequence is 11 residues long. V dropped 5 bases and J dropped 2 bases, with 3 bases sitting between them. Germline V gene data show CDR1 as KGHSH and CDR2 as LQKENI. CDR3 nucleotide sequence: TGTGCCAGCTCAGGGCAAGAGACCCAGTACTTC. As protein: CASSGQETQYF.

The V gene is TRBV29-1, the J gene TRBJ2-1, with D perhaps TRBD2 (5 bases). The CDR3 extends over 13 amino acids. Trimming stripped 1 base from V and 9 bases from J, with 13 bases between. Per germline, CDR1 SQVTM and CDR2 ANQGSEA. CDR3 nucleotides: TGCAGCGTTGAAGGGTTACGGGAAGGTGAGCAGTTCTTC. Its protein is CSVEGLREGEQFF.

V usage is TRBV7-6 and J usage is TRBJ2-1; tentative D call: TRBD1 (6 bases). The CDR3 has 16 residues. CDR1 is SGHVS and CDR2 is FNYEAQ in the germline V gene. V lost 5 bases, J lost 6 bases, and 20 bases lay in between. CDR3 region: CASSRRDTELGNEQFF. The DNA of the CDR3 is TGTGCCAGCAGCCGCCGGGACACCGAGTTGGGCAATGAGCAGTTCTTC.

The chain links TRBV3-1 (or the pseudogene TRBV3-2) to TRBJ1-1, with D possibly TRBD1 on 6 matching bases. Germline V gives CDR1 LGHDT, CDR2 YNNKEL (reference sequence). This CDR3 has 15 amino acids. Trimming left V 4 bases short and J 5 bases short, with 17 bases between. The CDR3, as DNA: TGTGCCAGCAGCCTCCGGGGGGGCGGGAGTACTGAAGCTTTCTTT. Encoded protein: CASSLRGGGSTEAFF.

The J gene is TRBJ2-5, the V gene TRBV19; 10 nucleotides line up with TRBD2. The CDR3 sequence is 13 residues long. Trimming cost V 7 bases and J 5 bases; bases outside gene matches: 4. Germline CDR1 and CDR2: LNHDA and SQIVND (reference sequence). Here the CDR3 DNA reads TGTGCCAGTACGCCTAGCGGGAGTGAGACCCAGTACTTC. Translating it yields CASTPSGSETQYF. The variable domain in full, completed from reference TRBV19 and TRBJ2-5, reads DGGITQSPKYLFRKEGQNVTLSCEQNLNHDAMYWYRQDPGQGLRLIYYSQIVNDFQKGDIAEGYSVSREKKESFPLTVTSAQKNPTAFYLCASTPSGSETQYFGPGTRLLVL.

V is TRBV29-1 and J is TRBJ2-1; D may match TRBD1 or TRBD2 (6 bases each). With 8 bases removed from V and 4 bases from J, the gap between germline ends came to 9 bases. Germline values: CDR1 SQVTM, CDR2 ANQGSEA. The length of the CDR3 is 11 residues. The CDR3, as DNA: TGCAGCTCGGGGGCGTACAATGAGCAGTTCTTC. Protein sequence: CSSGAYNEQFF.

The chain recombines TRBV5-6 with TRBJ2-2; D is possibly TRBD1 (6 bases). Germline assignment: CDR1 SGHDT and CDR2 YYEEEE. Trimming took 2 bases from V and 0 from J, leaving 14 bases between them. CDR3 length: 17 residues. The CDR3 bases are TGTGCCAGCAGCTTTATCAGGGGCAAGACGAACACCGGGGAGCTGTTTTTT. It encodes CASSFIRGKTNTGELFF.

This sequence joins TRBV11-2 and TRBJ1-3; D call uncertain. CDR3 length equals 13 residues. Germline V lookup: CDR1 SGHAT, CDR2 FQNNGV. V was shortened by 6 bases and J by 7 bases, with 13 bases between the two germline ends. CDR3: CASSIGQLNTIYF. The DNA for the CDR3 is TGTGCCAGCAGTATCGGGCAGCTCAACACCATATATTTT.

V usage is TRBV27 and J usage is TRBJ1-5; D call uncertain. V was shortened by 6 bases and J by 1 base, with 13 bases between the two germline ends. The CDR3 has 15 residues. Germline V lookup: CDR1 MNHEY, CDR2 SMNVEV (reference sequence). The CDR3 spells CASRSKVTSNQPQHF. In DNA, the CDR3 is TGTGCCAGCAGATCTAAAGTTACGAGCAATCAGCCCCAGCATTTT.

The rearrangement joins TRBV4-3 to TRBJ1-1; TRBD1 matches at 9 bases. This CDR3 is built from 19 residues. J gave up 2 bases and V 0 bases, and 13 bases lay outside the gene matches. Germline V gene data show CDR1 as LGHNA and CDR2 as YSLEER. The DNA of the CDR3 is TGCGCCAGCAGCCAAGATTGGTCCCTGCGGACAGGGGTCAACACTGAAGCTTTCTTT. It codes for CASSQDWSLRTGVNTEAFF.

The J gene is TRBJ2-7, the V gene TRBV5-5; D is unclear. Trimming took 0 bases from V and 4 from J, leaving 5 bases between them. The CDR3 totals 12 residues. CDR1 is SGHKS, CDR2 YYEKEE, per germline (reference sequence). The CDR3 reads CASSLDYYEQYF. The CDR3 DNA follows: TGTGCCAGCAGCTTGGACTATTACGAGCAGTACTTC.

The rearrangement links TRBV7-9 to TRBJ2-3; the D gene is possibly TRBD1 (6 bases). Looked up from germline, CDR1 is SEHNR and CDR2 is FQNEAQ (reference sequence). The CDR3 has 16 residues. V was pared by 3 bases and J by 0 bases, with 13 bases between. CDR3 protein: CASSFPTGLSTDTQYF. CDR3 sequence (DNA): TGTGCCAGCAGCTTCCCGACAGGCCTCAGCACAGATACGCAGTATTTT.

J is TRBJ1-1 and V is TRBV12-5; no clear D. Germline V CDR1 and CDR2: LGHNT, FRNRAP. The CDR3 has 14 amino acids. Trimming cost V 1 base and J 3 bases, with 9 bases left between them. This CDR3 reads CASGLEGLHTEAFF. CDR3 DNA: TGTGCTAGTGGTTTGGAAGGGTTGCACACTGAAGCTTTCTTT.

This clone was seen once. The rearrangement joins TRBV2 to TRBJ1-2, with D unresolved. The germline V and J ends were trimmed by 5 bases and 11 bases, with 18 bases remaining between them. This CDR3 region has 13 residues. The germline V gene encodes CDR1 SNHLY and CDR2 FYNNEI. The CDR3, as DNA: TGTGCCAGCAGTTTCCTCCAGCATGAACCGTACACCTTC. Protein sequence: CASSFLQHEPYTF.

CDR3 sequence reads: CASSLQGPYQPQHF. The CDR3 DNA sequence: TGTGCCAGCAGCCTACAGGGGCCCTATCAGCCCCAGCATTTT. This chain connects TRBV6-2 or TRBV6-3 to TRBJ1-5, with TRBD1 matching over 7 bases. J lost 5 bases, V lost 6 bases, and 7 bases had no gene match. The germline V gene encodes CDR1 MNHEY and CDR2 SVGEGT. CDR3 length: 14 amino acids.